Presented here are 7 T cell receptor beta chains from one specimen sequenced in a study of spatial heterogeneity in lung cancer. TCRdb fed the 5' RACE reads into MiXCR, producing one record per CDR3 protein. The sample has 50,000 to 65,000 distinct CDR3 sequences, around 8.4% seen once; the top ten hold around 15%. Time point given: sample taken at primary tumor resection. Material for sequencing was whole RNA from tumor, nontumor lung or frozen PBMC, left unsorted. The specimen comprised PBMCs, sampled at surgery. These receptors were taken from a female donor with early-stage non-small cell lung cancer.

This clonotype was seen ten or more times. This sequence joins TRBV7-9 and TRBJ1-3; the match to TRBD1 covers 8 bases. The germline V gene encodes CDR1 SEHNR and CDR2 FQNEAQ (reference sequence). The CDR3 is 17 residues long. J lost 2 bases, V lost 2 bases, and 8 bases had no gene match. The CDR3: CASSLTLMTGAGNTIYF. DNA for the CDR3: TGTGCCAGCAGCTTAACTCTCATGACAGGGGCTGGAAACACCATATATTTT.

V is TRBV12-3 or TRBV12-4 and J is TRBJ2-4; no definite D call. The V end was cut by 4 bases, the J end by 9 bases, with 16 bases between. The CDR3 covers 14 residues. For the CDR3, the DNA is TGTGCCAGCAGTTCTTTGGGCAATCGAGGCATTCAGTACTTC. This codes for CASSSLGNRGIQYF.

This clonotype has only a few counts. The CDR3 here is CASSLQANNYGYTF. CDR3 DNA sequence: TGCGCCAGCAGCTTACAGGCCAACAACTATGGCTACACCTTC. V usage is TRBV5-1 and J usage is TRBJ1-2; possible D gene TRBD1, 5 bases. The CDR3 consists of 14 residues. Germline CDR1 reads SGHRS; CDR2 reads YFSETQ. V lost 2 bases and J lost 2, with 10 bases in between.

The chain has TRBV30 and TRBJ2-7; tentative D call: TRBD1 (6 bases). Germline CDR1 and CDR2: GTSNPN and SVGIG (reference sequence). The length of the CDR3 is 17 residues. The ends were cut back, 0 bases at V and 0 bases at J, with 18 bases in the middle. The chain's CDR3 is CAWSVILNRDPSYEQYV. CDR3 DNA: TGTGCCTGGAGTGTAATCCTCAACAGGGACCCCTCCTACGAGCAGTACGTC.

This clonotype was picked up many times. The chain carries TRBV7-2 and TRBJ1-3, with D perhaps matching TRBD1 (5 bases). V lost 5 bases and J 2 bases, leaving 13 bases between the germline ends. The CDR3 has 15 amino acids. CDR1 is SGHTA and CDR2 is FQGNSA in the germline V gene. CDR3 DNA: TGTGCCAGCAGCACCTCAGCGGGGCCTGGAAACACCATATATTTT. It codes for CASSTSAGPGNTIYF.

This clonotype was recorded at least ten times. The chain has TRBV7-2 and TRBJ2-3; D possibly matches TRBD1 or TRBD2 (5 bases each). V lost 3 bases to trimming and J lost 2 bases, with 15 bases between them. CDR1 and CDR2 (germline): SGHTA, FQGNSA. The length of the CDR3 is 16 residues. The CDR3 protein is CASSLRPGTNTDTQYF. CDR3 nucleotide sequence: TGTGCCAGCAGCTTGCGCCCTGGGACGAACACAGATACGCAGTATTTT.

The V and J genes are TRBV28 and TRBJ1-1; D is unclear. This CDR3 is built from 13 residues. V shed 2 bases and J shed 4 bases, with 8 bases lying between them. Germline assignment: CDR1 MDHEN and CDR2 SYDVKM. CDR3 DNA sequence: TGTGCCAGCAGTTTAAACCAGGCCACTGAAGCTTTCTTT. Protein: CASSLNQATEAFF. Using reference TRBV28 and TRBJ1-1 for the parts outside the CDR3, the full variable domain is DVKVTQSSRYLVKRTGEKVFLECVQDMDHENMFWYRQDPGLGLRLIYFSYDVKMKEKGDIPEGYSVSREKKERFSLILESASTNQTSMYLCASSLNQATEAFFGQGTRLTVV.